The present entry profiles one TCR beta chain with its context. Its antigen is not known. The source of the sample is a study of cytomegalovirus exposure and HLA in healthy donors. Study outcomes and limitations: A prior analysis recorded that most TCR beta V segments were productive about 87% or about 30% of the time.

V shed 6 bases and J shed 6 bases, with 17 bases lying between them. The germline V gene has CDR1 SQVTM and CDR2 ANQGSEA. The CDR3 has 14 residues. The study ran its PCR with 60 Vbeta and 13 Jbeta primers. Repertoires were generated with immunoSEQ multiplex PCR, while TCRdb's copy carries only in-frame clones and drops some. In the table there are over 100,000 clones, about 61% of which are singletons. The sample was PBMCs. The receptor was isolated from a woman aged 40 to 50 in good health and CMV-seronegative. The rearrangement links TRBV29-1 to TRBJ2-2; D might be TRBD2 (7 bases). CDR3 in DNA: TGCAGCGTCACCTTTAGGGGGGGGGCCGGGGAGCTGTTTTTT. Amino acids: CSVTFRGGAGELFF.